This T cell receptor (beta chain) came from a study of control samples from healthy donors and cancer patients. Germline V gene data show CDR1 as SQVTM and CDR2 as ANQGSEA. V was clipped by 7 bases and J by 4 bases, with 21 bases between them. The CDR3 totals 15 residues. Assay: immunoSEQ multiplex PCR; the TCRdb copy retains only in-frame clones and omits some. This table holds 150,000 to 200,000 clones, 90% to 95% found once. J is TRBJ2-3 and V is TRBV29-1; D remains unclear. The specimen sequenced was PBMCs. This clonotype originated in a man in his sixties with colorectal cancer. CDR3 sequence reads: CSAPPLDAHADTQYF. CDR3 nucleotides: TGCAGCGCCCCGCCGCTGGACGCTCACGCAGATACGCAGTATTTT.